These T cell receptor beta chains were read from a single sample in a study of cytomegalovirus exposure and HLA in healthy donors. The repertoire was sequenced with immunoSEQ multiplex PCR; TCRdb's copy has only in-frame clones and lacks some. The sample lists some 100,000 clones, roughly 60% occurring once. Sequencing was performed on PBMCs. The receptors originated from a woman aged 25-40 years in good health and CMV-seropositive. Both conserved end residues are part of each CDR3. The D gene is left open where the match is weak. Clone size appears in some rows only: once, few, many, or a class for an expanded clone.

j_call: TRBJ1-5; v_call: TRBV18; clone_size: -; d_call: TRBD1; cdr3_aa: CASSPGQDNQPQHF; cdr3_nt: TGTGCCAGCTCACCGGGACAGGACAATCAGCCCCAGCATTTT
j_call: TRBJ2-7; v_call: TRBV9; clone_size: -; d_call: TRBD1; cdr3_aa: CASSSQGAYEQYF; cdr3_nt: TGTGCCAGCAGCTCACAGGGGGCCTACGAGCAGTACTTC
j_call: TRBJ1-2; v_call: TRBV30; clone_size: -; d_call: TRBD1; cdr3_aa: CAWTRTGYGYTF; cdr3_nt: TGTGCCTGGACTAGGACAGGGTATGGCTACACCTTC
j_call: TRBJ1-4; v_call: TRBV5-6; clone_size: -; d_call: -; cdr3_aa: CASSGTGLSEKLFF; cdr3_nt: TGTGCCAGCAGCGGAACAGGGTTAAGCGAAAAACTGTTTTTT
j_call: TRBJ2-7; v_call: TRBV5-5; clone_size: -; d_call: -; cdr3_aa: CASSFLGGSSYEQYF; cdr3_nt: TGTGCCAGCAGCTTTCTAGGGGGAAGCTCCTACGAGCAGTACTTC
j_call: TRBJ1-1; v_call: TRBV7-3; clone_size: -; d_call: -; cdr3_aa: CASSPVVEAEAFF; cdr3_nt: TGTGCCAGCAGCCCCGTTGTTGAGGCTGAAGCTTTCTTT
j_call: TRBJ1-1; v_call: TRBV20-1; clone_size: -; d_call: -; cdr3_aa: CSARMNTEAFF; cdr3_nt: TGCAGTGCGCGAATGAACACTGAAGCTTTCTTT
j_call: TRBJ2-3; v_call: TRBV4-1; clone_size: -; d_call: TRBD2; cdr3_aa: CASSHHLSGGLGTDTQYF; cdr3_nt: TGCGCCAGCAGCCATCATCTCTCGGGGGGGCTGGGCACAGATACGCAGTATTTT
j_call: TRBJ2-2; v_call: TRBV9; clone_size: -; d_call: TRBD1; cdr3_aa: CASSFGQGASGELFF; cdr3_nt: TGTGCCAGCAGCTTCGGACAGGGGGCTTCCGGGGAGCTGTTTTTT
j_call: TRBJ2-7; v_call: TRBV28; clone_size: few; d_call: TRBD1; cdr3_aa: CASSSPPGQGPYEQYF; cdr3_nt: TGTGCCAGCAGTTCGCCACCCGGACAGGGGCCCTACGAGCAGTACTTC
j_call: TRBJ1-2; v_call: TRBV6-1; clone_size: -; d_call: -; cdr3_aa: CASSERDRFPYGYTF; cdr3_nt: TGTGCCAGCAGTGAACGGGATAGATTCCCCTATGGCTACACCTTC
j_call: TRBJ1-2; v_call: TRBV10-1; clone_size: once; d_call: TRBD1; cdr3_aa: CASSLQGTGYGYTF; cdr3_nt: TGCGCCAGCAGTTTACAGGGGACGGGGTATGGCTACACCTTC
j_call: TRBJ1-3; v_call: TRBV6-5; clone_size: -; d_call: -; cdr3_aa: CASSLAGGNTIYF; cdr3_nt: TGTGCCAGCAGTCTCGCAGGTGGAAACACCATATATTTT